This T cell receptor beta chain was recovered during a study of T cells in Graves' hyperthyroidism and ophthalmopathy. As for the study in general: Once the initial diagnosis was made, peripheral blood was obtained before any treatment.

Findings and caveats of the study: Stable hyperthyroidism was told apart from ophthalmopathy by a model built on 13 V-J features.

This clonotype was observed many times. Its antigen is as yet unknown. RNA transcripts gave rise to amplified TCR beta CDR3 regions. The TCR CDR3 was amplified in a first-round RT-PCR using the HTBI primer set. MiXCR, run by TCRdb on the multiplex PCR reads, gives a single entry per CDR3 protein. This table has fewer than 450,000 distinct CDR3 sequences, about 18% appearing once. Diagnosis rested on symptoms, serum thyroxine and TRAb, thyroid ultrasound, and orbital computed tomography. Sequencing was done on a sample of blood. The source of this sequence is a man between 18 and 29 years old with Graves' ophthalmopathy.

DNA of the CDR3: TGTGCCAGCAGTCCGGGGCTGGGTTCGGGCACTGAAGCTTTCTTT. It codes for CASSPGLGSGTEAFF. V gene TRBV6-1 combines with J gene TRBJ1-1; perhaps TRBD1 as D (5 bases). The CDR3 is 15 residues long. Trimming cost V 5 bases and J 4 bases, with 17 bases left between them. Germline CDR1 MNHNS, CDR2 SASEGT.